This TCR beta chain appears in the sequencing data of a study of T cell repertoires in cytomegalovirus infection. TCRdb independently ran MiXCR on the reads; one entry per CDR3 protein. The sample lists some 150,000 distinct CDR3 sequences, over 30% occurring once. The junction had 7 bases not matched to a gene; V was cut back by 4 bases and J by 9 bases. The CDR3 consists of 15 residues. Germline CDR1 SGDLS, CDR2 YYNGEE. On this clonotype: The antigen is unknown.

The chain carries TRBV9 and TRBJ2-1; 13 bases are a match to TRBD2. This material consisted of CD8+ T cells from cultured PBMCs, taken from culture after CMV antigen stimulation. The sequence was obtained from a human donor in good health (CMV status not recorded). Some clones in this sample may be carry-over from other donors' samples. The CDR3 region is CASSPTSGGAIEQFF. CDR3 sequence (DNA): TGTGCCAGCAGCCCCACTAGCGGGGGGGCGATTGAGCAGTTCTTC.